This TCR beta chain was obtained from a study of post-analysis software for immune sequencing data. The overall study: Several disease courses (relapsing-remitting, secondary progressive and progressive-relapsing) of multiple sclerosis were included. General study findings and limits: F measure clustering grouped samples strongly by preparation batch. Compared with controls, patients showed significantly lower normalized Chao1 diversity. Elevated frequency relative to controls characterized four or five TRBV segments in patients, TRBV5-6, TRBV5-1 and TRBV20-1 among them.

Comments on this clonotype: What it binds is unknown.

Germline CDR1 SGHRS, CDR2 YFSETQ. This CDR3 has 16 amino acids. cDNA libraries for TCR beta contained unique molecular identifiers. T cells numbering roughly 1 to 10 million yielded about 500,000 cDNA molecules. One entry per CDR3 protein, called by TCRdb with MiXCR from the PCR reads. This sample has approximately 770,000 distinct CDR3 sequences, with 46% found just once. The chain recombines TRBV5-1 with TRBJ2-4; D may match TRBD1 or TRBD2 (6 bases each). The DNA end lines up better with TRBJ2-7; the J call may be wrong. The receptor was isolated from a girl aged 5 to 17 with multiple sclerosis. Sequencing was performed on blood. This CDR3 is CASSVNPGAAGYEQYF. Here the CDR3 DNA reads TGCGCCAGCAGCGTTAACCCGGGGGCAGCGGGCTACGAGCAGTACTTC.